A selection of T cell receptor beta chains follows, all from one sample in a study of blood T cell repertoires in COVID-19. This table comes from immunoSEQ multiplex PCR, and its TCRdb copy is limited to in-frame clones, with some not included. The sample includes under 150,000 clones, under 90% of them seen just once. Sequenced sample: PBMCs or T cells enriched from blood (not recorded which). These receptor sequences come from a man between 50 and 59 years old in a cohort exposed to, infected with or recovered from COVID-19 (not recorded which). CDR3s include the opening cysteine and the closing phenylalanine or tryptophan. The D gene is left open where the match is weak. Clone size appears in some rows only: once, few, many, or a class for an expanded clone.

abundance | j_gene | v_gene | d_gene | CDR3aa | CDR3nt
NA | TRBJ2-5 | TRBV12-3/TRBV12-4 | NA | CASSLWQAETQYF | TGTGCCAGCAGTTTGTGGCAGGCGGAGACCCAGTACTTC
NA | TRBJ2-7 | TRBV5-1 | TRBD1 | CASSGQGAIYEQYF | TGCGCCAGCAGCGGACAGGGGGCTATCTACGAGCAGTACTTC
NA | TRBJ1-1 | TRBV28 | NA | CASSQTGYVGDTEAFF | TGTGCCAGCAGCCAGACAGGCTACGTTGGGGACACTGAAGCTTTCTTT
NA | TRBJ2-1 | TRBV5-1 | NA | CASSLSQGGGGEQFF | TGCGCCAGCAGCTTGTCCCAAGGGGGGGGCGGTGAGCAGTTCTTC
NA | TRBJ2-7 | TRBV5-5 | TRBD1 | CASVPSGGPYEQYF | TGTGCCAGCGTCCCTTCAGGGGGACCTTACGAGCAGTACTTC
NA | TRBJ2-7 | TRBV7-9 | TRBD1 | CASSADRHEQYF | TGTGCCAGCAGCGCGGACAGGCATGAGCAGTACTTC
NA | TRBJ1-6 | TRBV30 | NA | CAWSVGALFYNSPLHF | TGTGCCTGGAGTGTAGGGGCCCTTTTTTATAATTCACCCCTCCACTTT
NA | TRBJ1-2 | TRBV12-3/TRBV12-4 | NA | CASSFKGGYTF | TGTGCCAGCAGTTTTAAGGGGGGCTACACCTTC
NA | TRBJ1-1 | TRBV28 | NA | CATHEGNTEAFF | TGTGCCACCCACGAGGGGAACACTGAAGCTTTCTTT
NA | TRBJ2-2 | TRBV19 | NA | CASSFLVGSSSGELFF | TGTGCCAGTAGTTTTCTTGTGGGCAGTTCATCCGGGGAGCTGTTTTTT
NA | TRBJ2-2 | TRBV12-5 | TRBD1 | CASGLPQTGVGAGELFF | TGTGCTAGTGGTTTGCCCCAGACAGGGGTTGGGGCCGGGGAGCTGTTTTTT
NA | TRBJ2-7 | TRBV7-6 | TRBD1 | CASSRFGQGSYEQYF | TGTGCCAGCAGCCGGTTCGGACAGGGGTCCTACGAGCAGTACTTC
NA | TRBJ1-3 | TRBV19 | NA | CASSILYTNSGNTIYF | TGTGCCAGTAGTATCTTGTACACGAACTCTGGAAACACCATATATTTT
NA | TRBJ1-4 | TRBV18 | NA | CASSPREGSNEKLFF | TGTGCCAGCTCACCACGAGAGGGTTCCAATGAAAAACTGTTTTTT
NA | TRBJ1-1 | TRBV28 | NA | CASRGGIEAFF | TGTGCCAGCCGCGGCGGCATTGAAGCTTTCTTT
NA | TRBJ1-4 | TRBV11-2 | NA | CASSLLRGTNEKLFF | TGTGCCAGCAGCTTGCTGAGGGGGACTAATGAAAAACTGTTTTTT
NA | TRBJ1-2 | TRBV6-5 | TRBD1 | CASSYEGQGAYGYTF | TGTGCCAGCAGTTACGAGGGACAGGGAGCTTATGGCTACACCTTC
NA | TRBJ1-2 | TRBV7-6 | TRBD1 | CASSLGGQGGNYGYTF | TGTGCCAGCAGCTTAGGGGGACAGGGGGGCAACTATGGCTACACCTTC
NA | TRBJ1-2 | TRBV6-2/TRBV6-3 | NA | CASSYSYSSYGYTF | TGTGCCAGCAGTTACTCATACAGCAGCTATGGCTACACCTTC
NA | TRBJ2-3 | TRBV28 | NA | CASRPPTMDYTDTQYF | TGTGCCAGCAGACCCCCGACCATGGACTACACAGATACGCAGTATTTT
NA | TRBJ2-3 | TRBV19 | NA | CASSIGRWGTDTQYF | TGTGCCAGTAGTATTGGGAGGTGGGGCACAGATACGCAGTATTTT
NA | TRBJ1-4 | TRBV6-4 | NA | CASKTEPNEKLFF | TGTGCCAGCAAGACAGAACCTAATGAAAAACTGTTTTTT
NA | TRBJ2-3 | TRBV7-2 | TRBD2 | CASSSGLAGGLKDTQYF | TGTGCCAGCAGCTCGGGACTAGCGGGGGGGTTGAAAGATACGCAGTATTTT
NA | TRBJ1-6 | TRBV7-2 | NA | CASSPLGVSSYNSPLHF | TGTGCCAGCAGCCCCCTAGGGGTCAGCTCCTATAATTCACCCCTCCACTTT
NA | TRBJ2-1 | TRBV19 | TRBD2 | CASSTLAASSYNEQFF | TGTGCCAGTAGTACTCTAGCGGCGAGCTCCTACAATGAGCAGTTCTTC
NA | TRBJ1-1 | TRBV5-1 | NA | CASSWASMNTEAFF | TGCGCCAGCTCGTGGGCCTCCATGAACACTGAAGCTTTCTTT
NA | TRBJ1-1 | TRBV27 | TRBD1 | CASSPTGEWRTEAFF | TGTGCCAGCAGTCCGACAGGGGAATGGAGAACTGAAGCTTTCTTT
NA | TRBJ2-1 | TRBV16 | TRBD2 | CASISGTSGSYEQFF | TGTGCCAGCATCTCCGGGACTAGCGGGAGTTATGAGCAGTTCTTC
NA | TRBJ2-7 | TRBV2 | TRBD2 | CASSGLAGAAPYEQYF | TGTGCCAGCAGCGGACTAGCGGGAGCGGCCCCCTACGAGCAGTACTTC
NA | TRBJ2-1 | TRBV9 | TRBD2 | CASSPNPGLAGSSSYNEQFF | TGTGCCAGCAGCCCCAACCCGGGACTAGCGGGGTCAAGCTCCTACAATGAGCAGTTCTTC
NA | TRBJ1-2 | TRBV6-5 | TRBD1 | CASGGRTGGSYGYTF | TGTGCCAGCGGGGGAAGGACAGGGGGAAGCTATGGCTACACCTTC
once | TRBJ1-4 | TRBV18 | NA | CASSPRGEKLFF | TGTGCCAGCTCACCCCGGGGGGAAAAACTGTTTTTT
once | TRBJ1-1 | TRBV4-3 | TRBD1 | CASSPGTGNTEAFF | TGCGCCAGCAGCCCTGGGACAGGGAACACTGAAGCTTTCTTT